This T cell receptor beta chain was found in a study of T cell repertoires in cytomegalovirus infection. Germline CDR1 SGHAT, CDR2 FQNNGV. The CDR3 runs to 13 residues. V lost 1 base to trimming and J lost 5 bases, with 8 bases between them. MiXCR, run by TCRdb on the reads, gives a single entry per CDR3 protein. The table has about 500,000 distinct CDR3 sequences, 30% to 40% seen once. As for this clonotype: The antigen remains unidentified.

This TCR was sampled from a human donor in good health (CMV status not recorded). Some clones in this sample may be carry-over from other donors' samples. This specimen consisted of cultured PBMCs, obtained from culture after CMV antigen stimulation. V and J are TRBV11-2 and TRBJ2-5, with D possibly TRBD2 on 5 matching bases. CDR3 sequence reads: CASSLVLAETQYF. The CDR3 bases are TGTGCCAGCAGCTTAGTCCTAGCCGAGACCCAGTACTTC.